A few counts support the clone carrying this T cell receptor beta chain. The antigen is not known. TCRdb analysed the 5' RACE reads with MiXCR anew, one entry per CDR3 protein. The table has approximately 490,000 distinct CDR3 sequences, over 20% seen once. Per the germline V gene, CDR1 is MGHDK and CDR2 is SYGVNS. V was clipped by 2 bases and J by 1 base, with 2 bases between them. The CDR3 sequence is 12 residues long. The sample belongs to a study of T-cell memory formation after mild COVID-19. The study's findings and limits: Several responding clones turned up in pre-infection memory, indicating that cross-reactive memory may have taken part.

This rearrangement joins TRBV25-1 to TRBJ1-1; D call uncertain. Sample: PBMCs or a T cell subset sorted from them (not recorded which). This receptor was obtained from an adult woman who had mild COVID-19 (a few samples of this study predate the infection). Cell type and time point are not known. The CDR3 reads CASSERNTEAFF. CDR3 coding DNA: TGTGCCAGCAGTGAAAGGAACACTGAAGCTTTCTTT.